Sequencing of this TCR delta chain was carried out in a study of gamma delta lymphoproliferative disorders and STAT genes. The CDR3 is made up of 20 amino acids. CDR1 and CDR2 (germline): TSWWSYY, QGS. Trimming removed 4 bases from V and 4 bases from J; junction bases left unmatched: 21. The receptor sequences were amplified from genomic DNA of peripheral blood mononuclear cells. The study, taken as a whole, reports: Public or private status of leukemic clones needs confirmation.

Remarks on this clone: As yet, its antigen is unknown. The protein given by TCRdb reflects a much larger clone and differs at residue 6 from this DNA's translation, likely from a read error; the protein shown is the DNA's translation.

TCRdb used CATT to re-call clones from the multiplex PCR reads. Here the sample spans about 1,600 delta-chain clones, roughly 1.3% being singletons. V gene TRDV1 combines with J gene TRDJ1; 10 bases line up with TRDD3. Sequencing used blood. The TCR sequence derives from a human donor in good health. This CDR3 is CALGAHYPARNWGIVDKLIF. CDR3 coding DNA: TGTGCTCTTGGGGCTCATTACCCTGCGAGGAACTGGGGGATCGTCGATAAACTCATCTTT.